The 11 T cell receptor beta chains reported below all come from one sample, sequenced in a study of blood T cell repertoires in COVID-19. Measured with immunoSEQ multiplex PCR; TCRdb has only the in-frame clones, and not every one. The data show 150,000 to 200,000 clones, 92% seen once. The specimen was peripheral blood. The source of these receptors is a young man with COVID-19, enrolled during active disease.

The genes are TRBV5-1 and TRBJ2-2; D possibly corresponds to TRBD1 (6 bases). Trimming shortened V by 0 bases and J by 6 bases, and 12 bases separated the two germline ends. CDR1 and CDR2 (germline): SGHRS, YFSETQ. CDR3 size: 15 residues. CDR3 coding DNA: TGCGCCAGCAGCTTGGATTACAGGGTGGCCGGGGAGCTGTTTTTT. This sequence encodes CASSLDYRVAGELFF.

This clone was observed once. The chain uses TRBV18 and TRBJ1-2; possible D gene TRBD1, 5 bases. The CDR3 extends over 14 amino acids. Trimming left V 3 bases short and J 4 bases short, with 12 bases between. Germline V gene data show CDR1 as KGHSH and CDR2 as LQKENI. CDR3 bases: TGTGCCAGCTCACCCTCGACAGACCTCTATGGCTACACCTTC. Protein product: CASSPSTDLYGYTF.

V is TRBV29-1 and J is TRBJ1-1; unclear D gene. The CDR3 is 13 amino acids. Trimming took 6 bases from V and 0 from J, leaving 11 bases between them. Per germline, CDR1 SQVTM and CDR2 ANQGSEA. CDR3 sequence (DNA): TGCAGCGTCCCCGAGCGGCTGAACACTGAAGCTTTCTTT. Amino acid sequence: CSVPERLNTEAFF.

This clone was seen a few times. The rearrangement links TRBV9 to TRBJ1-1; tentatively, D is TRBD1 (5 bases). The V gene lost 4 bases and the J gene lost 2 bases, with 18 bases spanning the gap. Germline V gene data show CDR1 as SGDLS and CDR2 as YYNGEE. The CDR3 is made up of 16 amino acids. The chain's CDR3 is CASSLSGETDNTEAFF. As DNA, the CDR3 is TGTGCCAGCAGCCTTTCGGGGGAAACAGACAACACTGAAGCTTTCTTT.

The chain joins TRBV6-2 or TRBV6-3 to TRBJ2-1; 9 bases map to TRBD1. The V gene's germline CDR1 is MNHEY and CDR2 SVGEGT. The junction had 3 bases not matched to a gene; V was cut back by 2 bases and J by 1 base. This CDR3 region has 16 residues. This chain's CDR3 is CASSYLGQGSYNEQFF. CDR3 nucleotide sequence: TGTGCCAGCAGTTACCTTGGACAGGGGTCCTACAATGAGCAGTTCTTC.

The genes are TRBV4-3 and TRBJ2-1; the match to TRBD2 covers 11 bases. CDR1 LGHNA and CDR2 YSLEER come from the germline V gene. V gave up 3 bases and J gave up 2 bases; unmatched junction bases: 3. This CDR3 is built from 16 residues. The DNA for the CDR3 is TGCGCCAGCAGCCACGGACTAGCGGGTACCTACAATGAGCAGTTCTTC. It codes for CASSHGLAGTYNEQFF.

In this sample, this clone turned up a few times. Its ends do not fully match the called genes, so a read error is possible. J is TRBJ2-7 and V is TRBV6-5, with 8 bases lining up with TRBD1. The CDR3 has 10 residues. The germline gives CDR1 MNHEY, CDR2 SVGAGI. The chain's CDR3 is CGTGSYEQYF. The CDR3 bases are TGCGGGACAGGATCCTACGAGCAGTACTTC.

V gene TRBV9 combines with J gene TRBJ2-1; D remains ambiguous. The CDR3 is made up of 13 amino acids. The V end was cut by 0 bases, the J end by 10 bases, with 11 bases between. Per the germline V gene, CDR1 is SGDLS and CDR2 is YYNGEE. Here the CDR3 reads CASSVANSMEQFF. Written as DNA, the CDR3 is TGTGCCAGCAGCGTAGCAAATAGCATGGAGCAGTTCTTC.

The chain joins TRBV5-1 to TRBJ2-2; TRBD1 is a possible D gene (5 bases). The CDR3 runs 12 residues. Per germline, CDR1 SGHRS and CDR2 YFSETQ. V lost 9 bases to trimming and J lost 7 bases, with 13 bases between them. CDR3 region: CATRRTRGELFF. DNA for the CDR3: TGCGCCACCAGAAGGACACGCGGGGAGCTGTTTTTT.

V is TRBV7-8 and J is TRBJ2-1, with 11 bases matching TRBD2. Per the germline V gene, CDR1 is SGHVS and CDR2 is FQNEAQ. Trimming removed 5 bases from V and 7 bases from J; junction bases left unmatched: 10. The CDR3 length is 16 residues. The CDR3 DNA reads TGTGCCAGCAGCGTTTCAGCTTGGACTAGCGGGAATGAGCAGTTCTTC. This sequence encodes CASSVSAWTSGNEQFF.

The chain couples TRBV16 to TRBJ1-4, with a tentative D call TRBD1 (5 bases). Per germline, CDR1 KGHSY and CDR2 FQNENV. This CDR3 has 16 amino acids. V gave up 4 bases and J gave up 4 bases, with 16 bases separating them. The CDR3 bases are TGTGCCAGCAGCCCGATATCGGACACAAATAATGAAAAACTGTTTTTT. It specifies CASSPISDTNNEKLFF.